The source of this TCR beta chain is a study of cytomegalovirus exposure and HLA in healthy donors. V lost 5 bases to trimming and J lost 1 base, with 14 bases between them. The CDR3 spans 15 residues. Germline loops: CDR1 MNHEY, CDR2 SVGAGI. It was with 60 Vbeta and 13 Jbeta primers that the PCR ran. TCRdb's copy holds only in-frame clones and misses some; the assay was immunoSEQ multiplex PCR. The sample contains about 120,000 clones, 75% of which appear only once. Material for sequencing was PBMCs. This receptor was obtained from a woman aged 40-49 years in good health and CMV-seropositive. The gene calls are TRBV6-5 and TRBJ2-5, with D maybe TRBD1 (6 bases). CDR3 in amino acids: CASSPRTAFQETQYF. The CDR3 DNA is TGTGCCAGCAGTCCACGGACAGCATTCCAAGAGACCCAGTACTTC.